Below are 30 T cell receptor beta chains sequenced from a single sample in a study of CD8+CD57+ T cells in acquired aplastic anemia. Profiles of TCR beta VDJ and CDR3 were generated from a genomic DNA template. One entry per CDR3 protein, called by TCRdb with MiXCR from the reads. The table records about 170,000 distinct CDR3 sequences, 55% to 80% of them present only once. Material: sorted CD4+, CD8+, or CD8+CD57+ T cells (not recorded which) from PBMCs. All receptors come from a human donor in good health.

This clonotype was seen a few times. The chain has TRBV5-1 and TRBJ1-2, with TRBD1 matching over 7 bases. V shed 0 bases and J 1 base; nucleotides not matched to a gene: 6. CDR1 and CDR2 (germline): SGHRS, YFSETQ. The CDR3 extends over 16 amino acids. This chain's CDR3 is CASSLARDSVNYGYTF. For the CDR3, the DNA is TGCGCCAGCAGCTTGGCAAGGGACAGCGTTAACTATGGCTACACCTTC.

V is TRBV5-4 and J is TRBJ2-5; TRBD2 agrees at 10 bases. V shed 6 bases and J 5 bases; nucleotides not matched to a gene: 10. The CDR3 runs to 15 residues. CDR1 and CDR2 (germline): SGHNT, YYREEE (reference sequence). CDR3 sequence: CASTEAGGPLETQYF. In DNA form, the CDR3 reads TGTGCCAGCACCGAAGCGGGAGGGCCCTTGGAGACCCAGTACTTC.

V usage is TRBV5-4 and J usage is TRBJ2-7; no reliable D call. Trimming shortened V by 4 bases and J by 3 bases, and 5 bases separated the two germline ends. CDR1 is SGHNT, CDR2 YYREEE, per germline (reference sequence). The CDR3 runs 11 residues. The CDR3 nucleotides read TGTGCCAGCAGCGACCACTACGAGCAGTACTTC. Protein product: CASSDHYEQYF.

This clonotype was seen more than once but under ten times. The V gene is TRBV7-2, the J gene TRBJ2-1; D is ambiguous. The CDR3 sequence is 12 residues long. Germline values: CDR1 SGHTA, CDR2 FQGNSA. V shed 1 base and J shed 7 bases, with 5 bases lying between them. For the CDR3, the DNA is TGTGCCAGCAGCTTAGTCCTGAATGAGCAGTTCTTC. It codes for CASSLVLNEQFF. Combining the CDR3 with reference TRBV7-2 and TRBJ2-1 gives the whole variable domain GAGVSQSPSNKVTEKGKDVELRCDPISGHTALYWYRQSLGQGLEFLIYFQGNSAPDKSGLPSDRFSAERTGGSVSTLTIQRTQQEDSAVYLCASSLVLNEQFFGPGTRLTVL.

V is TRBV7-8 and J is TRBJ2-5, with 7 positions matching TRBD2. V was pared by 1 base and J by 0 bases, with 2 bases of the junction left unmatched. Germline lookup yields CDR1 SGHVS and CDR2 FQNEAQ. The CDR3 runs 15 residues. CDR3 sequence reads: CASSLGAGNQETQYF. Written as DNA, the CDR3 is TGTGCCAGCAGCTTAGGAGCGGGGAACCAAGAGACCCAGTACTTC.

The rearrangement links TRBV29-1 to TRBJ2-7, with 7 bases aligning to TRBD2. The CDR3 is 12 residues long. The trim removed 7 bases at V and 0 bases at J, leaving 3 bases unmatched. Germline values: CDR1 SQVTM, CDR2 ANQGSEA. CDR3 nucleotide sequence: TGCAGCGCAAGCGGGAACTCCTACGAGCAGTACTTC. Translation gives CSASGNSYEQYF.

The CDR3 bases are TGTGCCAGCAGCGTACGGGCTACACACTACGAGCAGTACTTC. It specifies CASSVRATHYEQYF. This chain joins TRBV9 and TRBJ2-7, with no clear D. From germline, CDR1 is SGDLS and CDR2 YYNGEE. The CDR3 totals 14 residues. The ends were cut back, 1 base at V and 3 bases at J, with 11 bases in the middle.

V usage is TRBV29-1 and J usage is TRBJ2-7; a possible D gene is TRBD1 (6 bases). The CDR3 extends over 13 amino acids. V dropped 6 bases and J dropped 5 bases, with 17 bases sitting between them. Per germline, CDR1 SQVTM and CDR2 ANQGSEA. The CDR3 DNA is TGCAGCGTCCGGACAGTCCTGTTAGACGAGCAGTACTTC. Protein sequence: CSVRTVLLDEQYF.

The chain links TRBV7-9 to TRBJ2-7, with 9 bases aligning to TRBD1. V was pared by 4 bases and J by 3 bases, with 7 bases of the junction left unmatched. There are 15 residues in the CDR3. Germline values: CDR1 SEHNR, CDR2 FQNEAQ (reference sequence). This CDR3 is CASSSQTGGIYEQYF. The DNA of the CDR3 is TGTGCCAGCAGCTCCCAGACAGGGGGAATCTACGAGCAGTACTTC.

The J gene is TRBJ1-1, the V gene TRBV10-2; D ambiguous. V lost 4 bases and J 6 bases, leaving 9 bases between the germline ends. This CDR3 comprises 12 residues. Germline V gene data show CDR1 as WSHSY and CDR2 as SAAADI. The CDR3 DNA is TGCGCCAGCAGTGCGGGAGGGTCTGAAGCTTTCTTT. This translates into CASSAGGSEAFF.

Regarding this clonotype: The CDR3 carries no conserved terminal phenylalanine or tryptophan, so it likely arises from a read error. The chain employs TRBV20-1 and TRBJ2-1; the D gene could be TRBD1 or TRBD2 (5 bases each). The CDR3 length is 14 residues. Germline V gives CDR1 DFQATT, CDR2 SNEGSKA (reference sequence). CDR3 DNA sequence: TGCAGTGCTAGGGGGACGGATTCCTACAGTGAGCAGTTCTTG. Translating gives CSARGTDSYSEQFL.

CDR3 protein: CATSVAGSTDTQYF. The CDR3 DNA reads TGTGCCACCAGTGTGGCGGGTAGCACAGATACGCAGTATTTT. The chain combines TRBV24-1 with TRBJ2-3; possible D gene TRBD2, 5 bases. V shed 5 bases and J shed 0 bases, with 8 bases lying between them. The CDR3 length is 14 residues. Germline CDR1 and CDR2: KGHDR and SFDVKD.

The chain has TRBV2 and TRBJ2-5, with TRBD2 as a possible D gene (5 bases). Looked up from germline, CDR1 is SNHLY and CDR2 is FYNNEI. Trimming took off 2 bases at V and 5 bases at J, with 12 bases between the two ends. CDR3 length equals 14 residues. The CDR3 protein is CASSELGVGETQYF. The CDR3 region has the DNA TGTGCCAGCAGTGAACTCGGGGTGGGGGAGACCCAGTACTTC.

In this sample, this clonotype turned up many times. The V call is TRBV9, the J call TRBJ1-4, with 9 bases aligning to TRBD1. Losses at the gene ends were 5 bases for V and 1 base for J; bases not matched to a gene: 6. CDR1 and CDR2 from the germline V gene are SGDLS and YYNGEE. CDR3 length equals 16 residues. In DNA form, the CDR3 reads TGTGCCAGCAGTGACCCGGGACAGGGAACTAATGAAAAACTGTTTTTT. Protein: CASSDPGQGTNEKLFF.

This clonotype was seen a single time. Germline and junction disagree at one end, which may indicate a read error. The chain carries TRBV7-7 and TRBJ2-5, with 8 bases fitting TRBD1. CDR3 length: 15 residues. Germline CDR1 reads SSHAT; CDR2 reads FNYEAQ (reference sequence). The CDR3 sequence is CASSRNGQGIETQYF. CDR3 in DNA: TGTGCTAGCAGCCGAAACGGACAGGGTATAGAGACCCAGTACTTC.

The chain has TRBV20-1 and TRBJ2-7, with unresolved D. CDR3 length: 12 residues. Germline CDR1 and CDR2: DFQATT and SNEGSKA (reference sequence). V dropped 3 bases and J dropped 5 bases, with 11 bases sitting between them. CDR3 loop: CSARGYDNEQYF. The CDR3 DNA reads as TGCAGTGCTAGGGGTTATGACAACGAGCAGTACTTC.

This clonotype was picked up a small number of times. Since a much larger clone is just one base distant, this may be a read error. This chain links TRBV5-6 with TRBJ1-2; tentative D call: TRBD1 (6 bases). V lost 6 bases, J lost 7 bases, and 22 bases lay in between. The germline V gene has CDR1 SGHDT and CDR2 YYEEEE. CDR3 length: 15 residues. For the CDR3, the DNA is TGTGCCAGCAATCACGGAAACAGGGCGGAAGCTGGCTACACCTTC. This sequence encodes CASNHGNRAEAGYTF.

This clonotype was observed at least ten times. This chain joins TRBV13 and TRBJ2-7; 7 bases fit TRBD2. The germline V gene has CDR1 PRHDT and CDR2 FYEKMQ (reference sequence). The CDR3 runs to 14 residues. Unmatched junction bases numbered 9, after V lost 6 bases and J lost 4 bases. Written as DNA, the CDR3 is TGTGCCAGCAGACCCCGAGGGGAGGGGTACGAGCAGTACTTC. Protein: CASRPRGEGYEQYF.

The chain carries TRBV25-1 and TRBJ2-7; TRBD1 might be the D (7 bases). V was cut by 6 bases and J by 9 bases, with 24 bases left in between. The CDR3 length is 15 residues. Per the germline V gene, CDR1 is MGHDK and CDR2 is SYGVNS. The CDR3 here is CASSFSGGISEGQYF. Written as DNA, the CDR3 is TGTGCCAGCAGCTTCTCAGGGGGGATTTCTGAGGGGCAGTACTTC.

The chain joins TRBV5-6 to TRBJ2-7; D tentatively fits TRBD1 or TRBD2 (5 bases each). Germline CDR1 SGHDT, CDR2 YYEEEE. There are 13 residues in the CDR3. Trimming shortened V by 4 bases and J by 9 bases, and 17 bases separated the two germline ends. The DNA of the CDR3 is TGTGCCAGCAGCACCCGGCGGGTAAGGGGGCAGTACTTC. Residues: CASSTRRVRGQYF. Supplemented by reference TRBV5-6 and TRBJ2-7, the full variable domain reads DAGVTQSPTHLIKTRGQQVTLRCSPKSGHDTVSWYQQALGQGPQFIFQYYEEEERQRGNFPDRFSGHQFPNYSSELNVNALLLGDSALYLCASSTRRVRGQYFGPGTRLTVT.

This clonotype has a single count. CDR3 DNA: TGTGCCAGCAGCGGGGTGGACTGGAATGAGCAGTATTTT. This sequence encodes CASSGVDWNEQYF. The chain carries TRBV9 and TRBJ2-3; D is perhaps TRBD2 (5 bases). This CDR3 contains 13 residues. V lost 3 bases to trimming and J lost 11 bases, with 16 bases between them. Germline CDR1 is SGDLS and CDR2 is YYNGEE.

The gene calls are TRBV7-9 and TRBJ2-7; D is unclear. V lost 4 bases and J lost 6, with 10 bases in between. Per germline, CDR1 SEHNR and CDR2 FQNEAQ (reference sequence). The length of the CDR3 is 12 residues. CDR3: CASSSLYVEQYF. CDR3 nucleotide sequence: TGTGCCAGCAGCTCACTGTACGTCGAGCAGTACTTC.

The V call is TRBV7-8, the J call TRBJ1-1; TRBD1 is a possible D gene (5 bases). Trimming removed 1 base at V and 0 bases at J, with 6 bases between. The CDR3 length is 14 residues. Per the germline V gene, CDR1 is SGHVS and CDR2 is FQNEAQ. CDR3 in DNA: TGTGCCAGCAGCTTAGAACAGGTGAACACTGAAGCTTTCTTT. It codes for CASSLEQVNTEAFF.

This chain links TRBV7-9 with TRBJ2-5; D ambiguous. Between the trimmed V and J ends, which lost 3 bases and 0 bases, there was a span of 8 bases. CDR3 length equals 14 residues. The germline V gene has CDR1 SEHNR and CDR2 FQNEAQ (reference sequence). CDR3 residues: CASSFHRDQETQYF. The CDR3, as DNA: TGTGCCAGCAGCTTTCACCGGGACCAAGAGACCCAGTACTTC. Full variable domain (rest looked up from reference TRBV7-9 and TRBJ2-5): DTGVSQNPRHKITKRGQNVTFRCDPISEHNRLYWYRQTLGQGPEFLTYFQNEAQLEKSRLLSDRFSAERPKGSFSTLEIQRTEQGDSAMYLCASSFHRDQETQYFGPGTRLLVL.

V and J are TRBV10-3 and TRBJ2-7, with 7 bases identical to TRBD2. This CDR3 contains 11 residues. Per the germline V gene, CDR1 is ENHRY and CDR2 is SYGVKD. With 10 bases clipped from V and 6 bases from J, the junction kept 6 bases outside the gene matches. CDR3 coding DNA: TGTGCCAGCACCGGGGGGTCCGAGCAGTACTTC. Translation gives CASTGGSEQYF.

This clonotype appeared many times. V and J are TRBV24-1 and TRBJ2-3, with D perhaps given as TRBD1 or TRBD2 (5 bases each). There are 19 residues in the CDR3. Per the germline V gene, CDR1 is KGHDR and CDR2 is SFDVKD. The V end lost 2 bases, the J end lost 1 base, and 21 bases lay between the germline ends. The CDR3 bases are TGTGCCACCAGTGATTGGGGGTCCTCCGAGGGTGCTGGCACAGATACGCAGTATTTT. This codes for CATSDWGSSEGAGTDTQYF.

The genes are TRBV2 and TRBJ2-1; 7 nucleotides line up with TRBD2. CDR1 and CDR2 from the germline V gene are SNHLY and FYNNEI. Unmatched junction bases numbered 15, after V lost 6 bases and J lost 10 bases. The CDR3 has 15 amino acids. The CDR3, as DNA: TGTGCCAGCAGCCTAACTAGCGATCCCCCTGGGGAGCAGTTCTTC. Protein product: CASSLTSDPPGEQFF.

The chain uses TRBV20-1 and TRBJ2-7; the D gene is possibly TRBD2 (6 bases). Germline-derived CDR1 and CDR2 are DFQATT and SNEGSKA (reference sequence). With 4 bases removed from V and 2 bases from J, the gap between germline ends came to 12 bases. This CDR3 is built from 13 residues. In DNA form, the CDR3 reads TGCAGTGCTATCCCTACTAGCACCTACGAGCAGTACTTC. It encodes CSAIPTSTYEQYF.

Comment on this clonotype: Mismatch with germline at one junction end may stem from a read error. The V and J genes are TRBV4-1 and TRBJ2-5; D may be TRBD2 (5 bases). Germline-derived CDR1 and CDR2 are MGHRA and YSYEKL. The CDR3 totals 14 residues. In nucleotides, the CDR3 is TGCGCCAGCAGCCAAGGAACCAGCGGAGAGGCCCAGTACTTC. Residues: CASSQGTSGEAQYF.

J is TRBJ1-1 and V is TRBV10-3, with D unclear. V was pared by 0 bases and J by 7 bases, with 9 bases between. The CDR3 runs to 13 residues. CDR1 is ENHRY and CDR2 is SYGVKD in the germline V gene. CDR3 bases: TGTGCCATCAGTGAGTCGAAAAGGGATGAAGCTTTCTTT. Amino acids: CAISESKRDEAFF.